The source of this TCR beta chain is a study of cytomegalovirus exposure and HLA in healthy donors (dated by TCRdb to about 2017). Context from the whole study: According to a later analysis, one platform produced both the 110 or so validation repertoires and the 670 or so repertoires of the first cohort. Besides the first cohort of under 700 subjects, a separate validation cohort made up of around 120 different subjects was used. The study aimed to test whether cataloging public T cell receptors could reveal signatures of past pathogen exposure. High-throughput TCR immunosequencing, statistical association of individual TCRs with disease status, and machine learning were combined to predict cytomegalovirus infection status.

Concerning this clone: Its specific antigen is unknown. No clone much larger than this one lies a single base away; base qualities are absent. The same CDR3 also results from other DNA sequences found in this sample.

On the study overall, not on this receptor specifically: The study listed 164 TCR beta chains as associated with cytomegalovirus. Of the cluster scores, approximately 94% were above 0 in a later analysis, which found that TCRs clustered in the first cohort also tended to co-occur in the 120 validation repertoires. All 130 or so repertoires were used to score co-occurrence in the validation cohort in a later analysis, because that analysis had no HLA typing for the cohort. While some public TCRs were present in many individuals, most TCR sequences turned up only very rarely across donors. It was suggested by the authors that the approach could potentially be generalized to other disease states and immunological phenotypes. In vitro tests confirmed that a few of the cytomegalovirus-associated TCR beta chains recognize cytomegalovirus antigens. The classifier was reported to diagnose cytomegalovirus status with high specificity and sensitivity in both the original cohort and the validation cohort.

Libraries were prepared through the immunoSEQ multiplex PCR assay. As for the original processing: A statistical classification framework was developed to diagnose cytomegalovirus status using the catalog of TCR beta chain sequences. TCRdb re-hosts the immuneACCESS table, in-frame sequences only. Its copies lack some clones; in the studies checked, an unresolved V gene accounts for under half of them, and the cause for the rest is not known. The DNA was the basis for D and trimming; V, J and clone size are from that table. Recorded for this sample are 65,000 to 95,000 clones; approximately 94% of them occurred a single time. 3.5% to 4% of the sample goes to the ten largest clones. CDR1 SGHRS and CDR2 YFSETQ were looked up in the germline V gene. V is clipped by 0 bases and J by 0 bases, and the sequence between their germline boundaries is 9 bases long. Counted from cysteine to phenylalanine, this CDR3 has 16 amino acids. Just CDR3 DNA is preserved here, 48 bases in frame from base 1.

Separate from the approximately 700-subject first cohort, the validation cohort of roughly 110 subjects was the group to which the donors belonged. The sequence is built from TRBV5-1 and TRBJ2-2; the D gene is perhaps TRBD2, from 6 matching bases. Sequencing was done on a sample of PBMCs. This receptor was obtained from a young woman in good health and CMV-seronegative. The CDR3 region reads CASSLVPGANTGELFF. The DNA reads TGCGCCAGCAGCTTGGTCCCGGGGGCGAACACCGGGGAGCTGTTTTTT.